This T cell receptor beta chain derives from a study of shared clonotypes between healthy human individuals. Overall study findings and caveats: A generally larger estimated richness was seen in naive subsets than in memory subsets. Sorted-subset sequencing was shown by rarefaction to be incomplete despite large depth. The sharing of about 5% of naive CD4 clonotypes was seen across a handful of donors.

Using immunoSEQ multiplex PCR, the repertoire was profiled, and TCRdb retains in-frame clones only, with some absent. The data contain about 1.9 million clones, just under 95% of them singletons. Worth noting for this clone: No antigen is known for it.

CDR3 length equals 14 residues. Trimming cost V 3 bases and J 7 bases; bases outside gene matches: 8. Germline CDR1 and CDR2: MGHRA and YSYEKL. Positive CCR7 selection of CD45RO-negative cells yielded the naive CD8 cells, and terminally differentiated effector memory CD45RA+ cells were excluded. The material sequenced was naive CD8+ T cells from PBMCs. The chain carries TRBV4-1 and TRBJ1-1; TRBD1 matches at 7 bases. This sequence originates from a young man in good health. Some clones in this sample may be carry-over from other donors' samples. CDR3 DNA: TGCGCCAGCAGCCACGTAGACAGGGATATTGAAGCTTTCTTT. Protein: CASSHVDRDIEAFF.